This entry features one T cell receptor (beta chain) sequence. The CDR3 sequence is 15 residues long. CDR1 SGHNT and CDR2 YENEEA come from the germline V gene. Trimming removed 6 bases at V and 3 bases at J, with 15 bases between. The data belong to a study of blood T cell repertoires in COVID-19. Some clones are missing from TCRdb's copy, which holds only in-frame ones; the method was immunoSEQ multiplex PCR. The sample holds some 200,000 clones; 94% are singletons and the top ten take about 0.76%. The chain uses TRBV11-3 and TRBJ1-5; possibly TRBD1 for D (5 bases). The source is a man aged 25-45 years with COVID-19, enrolled during active disease. The sequenced material came from peripheral blood. This CDR3 reads CASRCTGGTNQPQHF. The DNA of the CDR3 is TGTGCCAGCAGATGTACCGGGGGGACCAATCAGCCCCAGCATTTT.